Below, 10 T cell receptor beta chains from the same sample are listed, as sequenced in a study of cytotoxic CD8 clonotypes in ibrutinib-treated CLL. The data were produced by immunoSEQ multiplex PCR, yet TCRdb's version contains in-frame clones alone and is incomplete. Among 45,000 to 50,000 clones, roughly 53% were seen once, and the ten largest hold about 33%. The sequencing used PBMCs, collected after 12 months of ibrutinib treatment. The receptor set was obtained from a human donor with chronic lymphocytic leukemia.

The chain carries TRBV7-9 and TRBJ2-6; 9 bases align to TRBD2. The ends lost 4 bases at V and 0 bases at J; junction bases unmatched: 7. The CDR3 loop spans 18 amino acids. Germline CDR1 is SEHNR and CDR2 is FQNEAQ (reference sequence). CDR3 residues: CASSWTLAGHSGANVLTF. The CDR3 DNA reads as TGTGCCAGCAGCTGGACCCTAGCGGGACACTCTGGGGCCAACGTCCTGACTTTC.

This clone has a handful of counts. The V and J genes are TRBV5-1 and TRBJ1-2; 7 nucleotides agree with TRBD1. Germline CDR1 and CDR2: SGHRS and YFSETQ. The CDR3 has 13 amino acids. After removal of 5 bases from V and 8 bases from J, the junction contained 9 bases not matched to a gene. This chain's CDR3 is CASRPGGPEGYTF. CDR3 DNA: TGCGCCAGCAGGCCAGGGGGGCCCGAAGGCTACACCTTC.

This clone was seen once. V usage is TRBV9 and J usage is TRBJ2-5; 7 bases map to TRBD1. CDR3 length equals 15 residues. Germline V gives CDR1 SGDLS, CDR2 YYNGEE. V lost 0 bases to trimming and J lost 3 bases; unmatched junction nucleotides: 5. In nucleotides, the CDR3 is TGTGCCAGCAGCGTAGCTCAGGGGGTAGAAGAGACCCAGTACTTC. Amino acids: CASSVAQGVEETQYF.

Comment on this clone: At the DNA level, this CDR3 is encoded by other sequences in the same sample as well. The rearrangement uses TRBV11-2 and TRBJ1-5, with no clear D. Trimming removed 3 bases from V and 3 bases from J, with 9 bases in between. Germline loops: CDR1 SGHAT, CDR2 FQNNGV. CDR3 length: 14 residues. CDR3 DNA sequence: TGTGCCAGCAGCTTGGGGAGGAACAATCAGCCCCAGCATTTT. Encoded protein: CASSLGRNNQPQHF. Drawing the rest from reference TRBV11-2 and TRBJ1-5, the complete variable domain is EAGVAQSPRYKIIEKRQSVAFWCNPISGHATLYWYQQILGQGPKLLIQFQNNGVVDDSQLPKDRFSAERLKGVDSTLKIQPAKLEDSAVYLCASSLGRNNQPQHFGDGTRLSIL.

The J gene is TRBJ1-1, the V gene TRBV28, with 10 positions matching TRBD1. Germline V gives CDR1 MDHEN, CDR2 SYDVKM. The CDR3 length is 15 residues. J was trimmed by 3 bases and V by 6 bases; bases with no gene match: 7. CDR3 in amino acids: CASSRLGTGDTEAFF. The DNA of the CDR3 is TGTGCCAGCAGCCGCCTCGGGACAGGGGACACTGAAGCTTTCTTT.

In its sample, this clone ranks as medium-sized. This rearrangement joins TRBV6-1 to TRBJ2-7; possible D gene TRBD1, 6 bases. Germline V gene sequence: CDR1 MNHNS, CDR2 SASEGT. The V gene lost 4 bases and the J gene lost 5 bases, with 15 bases spanning the gap. This CDR3 has 14 residues. CDR3 DNA: TGTGCCAGCAGTGGATGGGGGACAAAGAACGAGCAGTACTTC. Translating gives CASSGWGTKNEQYF.

This clone is a singleton in its sample. This rearrangement joins TRBV5-1 to TRBJ2-7, with 12 bases lining up with TRBD2. V trimming: 1 base; J trimming: 0 bases; junction bases outside the gene matches: 8. The CDR3 runs to 18 residues. The V gene's germline CDR1 is SGHRS and CDR2 YFSETQ. The CDR3 DNA follows: TGCGCCAGCAGCTTGTGGCTAGCGGGAGGGGCGAGCTCCTACGAGCAGTACTTC. Translated, it gives CASSLWLAGGASSYEQYF.

This chain joins TRBV25-1 and TRBJ2-2, with D uncertain. CDR1 is MGHDK and CDR2 is SYGVNS in the germline V gene. Trimming removed 2 bases at V and 4 bases at J, with 11 bases between. CDR3 size: 15 residues. The chain's CDR3 is CASSETDRLTGELFF. The CDR3 nucleotides read TGTGCCAGCAGTGAAACAGACCGACTCACCGGGGAGCTGTTTTTT.

J is TRBJ1-6 and V is TRBV9; D uncertain. Germline CDR1 and CDR2: SGDLS and YYNGEE. The CDR3 covers 16 residues. V was trimmed by 4 bases and J by 0 bases, leaving 11 bases between them. CDR3 protein: CASSPVGSSYNSPLHF. The CDR3 DNA follows: TGTGCCAGCAGCCCCGTCGGGAGCTCCTATAATTCACCCCTCCACTTT.

This clone was observed a handful of times. This chain links TRBV15 with TRBJ2-1; 9 positions agree with TRBD1. V trimming: 5 bases; J trimming: 4 bases; junction bases outside the gene matches: 9. There are 16 residues in the CDR3. CDR1 and CDR2 from the germline V gene are LNHNV and YYDKDF (reference sequence). The CDR3 nucleotides read TGTGCCACCAGCTCATTTTCCGGGACAGGGTACAATGAGCAGTTCTTC. This translates into CATSSFSGTGYNEQFF. The complete variable domain, with remaining parts taken from reference TRBV15 and TRBJ2-1, reads DAMVIQNPRYQVTQFGKPVTLSCSQTLNHNVMYWYQQKSSQAPKLLFHYYDKDFNNEADTPDNFQSRRPNTSFCFLDIRSPGLGDTAMYLCATSSFSGTGYNEQFFGPGTRLTVL.